These 12 T cell receptor beta chains share one sample of origin, sequenced in a study of metastatic and nonmetastatic thyroid tumors. All patients were treatment-naive before thyroid surgery. TCRdb reanalyzed the PCR reads with MiXCR. The table shows 25,000 to 30,000 clones, with around 16% occurring only once. The sample taken for sequencing was blood. Source of these receptors: a male donor with papillary thyroid cancer or a benign thyroid nodule (not recorded which). Some clones in this sample may be carry-over from other donors' samples.

The chain joins TRBV20-1 to TRBJ2-7; D gene ambiguous. Trimming left V 6 bases short and J 2 bases short, with 14 bases between. Per the germline V gene, CDR1 is DFQATT and CDR2 is SNEGSKA (reference sequence). CDR3 length: 13 amino acids. Here the CDR3 reads CSAADHQTYEQYF. The CDR3 DNA reads as TGCAGTGCCGCCGACCACCAAACCTACGAGCAGTACTTC.

This clone showed up many times. A read error may explain this, as a much larger clone is one base away. Different DNA sequences within this sample yield the same CDR3. DNA of the CDR3: TGCGCCAGCAGCTTGGCCGGGACAGGTTACCTGAACACTGAAGCTTTCTTT. Its translation is CASSLAGTGYLNTEAFF. The chain has TRBV5-1 and TRBJ1-1; 8 positions match TRBD1. The CDR3 has 17 amino acids. Germline values: CDR1 SGHRS, CDR2 YFSETQ. J lost 0 bases, V lost 0 bases, and 7 bases had no gene match. Complete variable domain (other parts from reference TRBV5-1 and TRBJ1-1): KAGVTQTPRYLIKTRGQQVTLSCSPISGHRSVSWYQQTPGQGLQFLFEYFSETQRNKGNFPGRFSGRQFSNSRSEMNVSTLELGDSALYLCASSLAGTGYLNTEAFFGQGTRLTVV.

This clone was counted between two and nine times. A clone one base away is much larger, so this may be a read error. The gene calls are TRBV3-1 and TRBJ2-3; no clear D gene. The CDR3 has 13 amino acids. Trimming removed 4 bases at V and 4 bases at J, with 9 bases between. Germline CDR1 reads LGHDT; CDR2 reads YNNKEL (reference sequence). The CDR3 reads CASSRVWSDTQYF. In DNA form, the CDR3 reads TGTGCCAGCAGCCGGGTGTGGTCAGATACGCAGTATTTT.

This clone was observed at least ten times. The chain combines TRBV4-1 with TRBJ2-1; 7 positions agree with TRBD2. This CDR3 is 14 amino acids long. Germline CDR1 and CDR2: MGHRA and YSYEKL. The ends lost 4 bases at V and 1 base at J; junction bases unmatched: 1. The CDR3 sequence is CASSRGGSYNEQFF. The DNA for the CDR3 is TGCGCCAGCAGCCGGGGGGGTTCCTACAATGAGCAGTTCTTC.

V and J are TRBV12-3 or TRBV12-4 and TRBJ2-2; D is ambiguous. This CDR3 has 18 amino acids. With 6 bases removed from V and 7 bases from J, the gap between germline ends came to 27 bases. CDR3 in amino acids: CASSPTPVAGVKGGELFF. CDR3 in DNA: TGTGCCAGCAGCCCGACCCCTGTGGCAGGTGTTAAAGGCGGGGAGCTGTTTTTT.

This clone was counted only a few times. A much larger clone lies a single base off, so this may be a read error. The same CDR3 arises from other DNA sequences in this sample as well. The V and J genes are TRBV20-1 and TRBJ2-3; TRBD2 aligns across 7 bases. The germline V gene encodes CDR1 DFQATT and CDR2 SNEGSKA (reference sequence). The CDR3 has 16 amino acids. The CDR3 DNA reads as TGCAGTGCTAGAGGGGGTTCGGGAGGTTGGTCAGATACGCAGTACTTT. It specifies CSARGGSGGWSDTQYF.

The J gene is TRBJ1-2, the V gene TRBV6-1, with 8 bases identical to TRBD1. The CDR3 extends over 15 amino acids. The germline CDR1 and CDR2 sequences are MNHNS and SASEGT. With V trimmed by 5 bases and J by 3 bases, 8 bases remained unmatched. In nucleotides, the CDR3 is TGTGCCAGCAGTCCCTGGACAGGGTGGGACTATGGCTACACCTTC. This translates into CASSPWTGWDYGYTF.

This clone was observed at least ten times. The V call is TRBV27, the J call TRBJ2-1, with D tentatively TRBD2 (6 bases). The CDR3 sequence is 16 residues long. Germline V gives CDR1 MNHEY, CDR2 SMNVEV (reference sequence). Trimming took 4 bases from V and 6 from J, leaving 19 bases between them. CDR3: CASSSPLGLASNEQFF. The DNA for the CDR3 is TGTGCCAGCAGTTCCCCCTTGGGCCTAGCGTCCAATGAGCAGTTCTTC.

In its sample, this clone ranks as medium-sized. The chain employs TRBV12-3 or TRBV12-4 and TRBJ2-7, with 8 bases matching TRBD1. The J segment lost 4 bases and the V segment lost 1 base, leaving 9 bases of the junction unmatched. This CDR3 contains 16 residues. The CDR3 protein is CASSLGKQGGTYEQYF. CDR3 DNA: TGTGCCAGCAGTTTAGGGAAACAGGGGGGAACGTACGAGCAGTACTTC.

This clone was found many times. The J gene is TRBJ1-1, the V gene TRBV27; maybe TRBD1 (5 bases). This CDR3 has 14 residues. Trimming cost V 5 bases and J 2 bases, with 12 bases left between them. CDR1 MNHEY and CDR2 SMNVEV come from the germline V gene (reference sequence). The CDR3 sequence: CASSPTQGNTEAFF. The CDR3 DNA sequence: TGTGCCAGCAGTCCAACTCAGGGTAACACTGAAGCTTTCTTT.

This clone came up once. The chain couples TRBV20-1 to TRBJ2-7; D remains unclear. The CDR3 extends over 13 amino acids. V shed 0 bases and J shed 4 bases, with 10 bases lying between them. From germline, CDR1 is DFQATT and CDR2 SNEGSKA (reference sequence). The CDR3 DNA follows: TGCAGTGCTAGAGATGAGTTGGCGTACGAGCAGTACTTC. As protein: CSARDELAYEQYF.

This clone was observed a handful of times. Just one base apart from a much larger clone, this may be a read error. The chain recombines TRBV29-1 with TRBJ1-1, with TRBD1 identical over 7 bases. The CDR3 extends over 11 amino acids. Germline V gene sequence: CDR1 SQVTM, CDR2 ANQGSEA. Here the CDR3 reads CSAYRGTEALF. The CDR3 DNA is TGCAGCGCCTACAGGGGCACTGAAGCTCTCTTT.